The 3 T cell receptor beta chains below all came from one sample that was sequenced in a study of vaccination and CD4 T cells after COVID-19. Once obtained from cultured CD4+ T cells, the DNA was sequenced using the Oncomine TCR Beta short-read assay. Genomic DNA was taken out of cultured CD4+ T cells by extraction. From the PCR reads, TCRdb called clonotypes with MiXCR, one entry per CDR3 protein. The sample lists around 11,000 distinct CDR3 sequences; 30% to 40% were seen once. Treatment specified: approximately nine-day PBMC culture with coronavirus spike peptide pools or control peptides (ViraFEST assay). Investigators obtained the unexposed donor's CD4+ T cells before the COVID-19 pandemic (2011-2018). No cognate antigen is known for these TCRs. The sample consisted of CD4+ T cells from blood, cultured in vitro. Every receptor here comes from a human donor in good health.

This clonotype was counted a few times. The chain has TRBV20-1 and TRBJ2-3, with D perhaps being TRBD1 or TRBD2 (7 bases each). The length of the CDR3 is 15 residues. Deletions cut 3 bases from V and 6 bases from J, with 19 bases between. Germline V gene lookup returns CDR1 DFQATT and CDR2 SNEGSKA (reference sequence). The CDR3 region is CSARTGWEGADTQYF. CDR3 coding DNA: TGCAGTGCTAGGACGGGGTGGGAGGGGGCGGATACGCAGTATTTT.

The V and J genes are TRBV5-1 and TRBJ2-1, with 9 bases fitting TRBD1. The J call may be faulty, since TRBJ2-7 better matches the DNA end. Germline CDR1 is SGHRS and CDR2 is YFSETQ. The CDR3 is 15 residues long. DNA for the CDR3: TGCGCCAGCAGCTTGGGGGGACAGGGAACATACGAGCAGTACTTC. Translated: CASSLGGQGTYEQYF.

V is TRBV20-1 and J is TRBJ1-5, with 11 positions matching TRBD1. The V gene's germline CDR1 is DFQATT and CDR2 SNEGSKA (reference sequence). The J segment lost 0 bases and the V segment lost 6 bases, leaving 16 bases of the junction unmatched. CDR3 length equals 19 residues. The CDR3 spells CSAPNPRDRGSFSNQPQHF. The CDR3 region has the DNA TGCAGTGCCCCAAACCCCCGGGACAGGGGGAGTTTTAGCAATCAGCCCCAGCATTTT.